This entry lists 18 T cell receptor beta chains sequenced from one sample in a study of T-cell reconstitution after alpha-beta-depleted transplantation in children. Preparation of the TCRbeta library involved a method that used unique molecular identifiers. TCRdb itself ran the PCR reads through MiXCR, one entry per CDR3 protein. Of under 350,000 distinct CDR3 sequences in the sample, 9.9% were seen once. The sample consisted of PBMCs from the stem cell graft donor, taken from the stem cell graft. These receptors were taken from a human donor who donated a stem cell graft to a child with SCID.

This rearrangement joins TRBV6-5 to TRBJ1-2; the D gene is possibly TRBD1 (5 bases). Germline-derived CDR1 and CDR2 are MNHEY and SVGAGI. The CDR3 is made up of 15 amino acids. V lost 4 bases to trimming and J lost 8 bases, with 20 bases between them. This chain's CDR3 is CASSSSGGGVRGYTF. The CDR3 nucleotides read TGTGCCAGCAGTTCATCAGGCGGGGGAGTGCGGGGCTACACCTTC.

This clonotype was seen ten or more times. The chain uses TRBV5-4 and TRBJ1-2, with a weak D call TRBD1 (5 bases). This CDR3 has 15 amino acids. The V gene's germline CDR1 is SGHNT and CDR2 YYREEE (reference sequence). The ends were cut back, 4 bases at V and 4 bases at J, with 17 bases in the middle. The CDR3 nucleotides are TGTGCCAGCAGCCCGGATGTGGGGCAATTCTATGGCTACACCTTC. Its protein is CASSPDVGQFYGYTF. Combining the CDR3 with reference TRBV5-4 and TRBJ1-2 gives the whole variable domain ETGVTQSPTHLIKTRGQQVTLRCSSQSGHNTVSWYQQALGQGPQFIFQYYREEENGRGNFPPRFSGLQFPNYSSELNVNALELDDSALYLCASSPDVGQFYGYTFGSGTRLTVV.

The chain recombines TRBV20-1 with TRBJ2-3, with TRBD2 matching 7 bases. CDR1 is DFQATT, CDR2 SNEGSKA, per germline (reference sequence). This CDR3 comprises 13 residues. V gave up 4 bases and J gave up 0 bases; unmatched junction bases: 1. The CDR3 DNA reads TGCAGTGCTAAGGGAGGGAGCACAGATACGCAGTATTTT. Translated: CSAKGGSTDTQYF.

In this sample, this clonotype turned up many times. Written as DNA, the CDR3 is TGTGCCAGCAGTATCCAGACTAGCGGGTTCTCCTACGAGCAGTACTTC. It codes for CASSIQTSGFSYEQYF. The chain carries TRBV12-3 or TRBV12-4 and TRBJ2-7; the match to TRBD2 covers 10 bases. After removal of 5 bases from V and 0 bases from J, the junction contained 7 bases not matched to a gene. The CDR3 runs 16 residues.

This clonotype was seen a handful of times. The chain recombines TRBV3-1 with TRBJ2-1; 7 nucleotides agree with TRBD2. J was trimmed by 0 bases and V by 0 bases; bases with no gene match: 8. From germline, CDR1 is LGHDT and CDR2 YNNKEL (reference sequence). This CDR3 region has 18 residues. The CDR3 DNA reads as TGTGCCAGCAGCCAAGATCTACGGCTAGCGGTCTCCTACAATGAGCAGTTCTTC. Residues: CASSQDLRLAVSYNEQFF.

Here the CDR3 DNA reads TGCAGCGTTGTAGAGAAGGGGGAGACCCAGTACTTC. This gives the protein CSVVEKGETQYF. The J gene is TRBJ2-5, the V gene TRBV29-1, with a tentative D call TRBD1 (5 bases). Germline loops: CDR1 SQVTM, CDR2 ANQGSEA. V was shortened by 4 bases and J by 5 bases, with 11 bases between the two germline ends. The CDR3 loop spans 12 amino acids.

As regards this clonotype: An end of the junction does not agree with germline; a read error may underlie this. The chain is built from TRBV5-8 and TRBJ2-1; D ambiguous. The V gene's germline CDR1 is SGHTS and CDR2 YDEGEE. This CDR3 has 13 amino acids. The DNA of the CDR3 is TGTGCCAGGAGCTTGGCCGTGTGGGCGGAGCAGTTCTTC. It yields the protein CARSLAVWAEQFF.

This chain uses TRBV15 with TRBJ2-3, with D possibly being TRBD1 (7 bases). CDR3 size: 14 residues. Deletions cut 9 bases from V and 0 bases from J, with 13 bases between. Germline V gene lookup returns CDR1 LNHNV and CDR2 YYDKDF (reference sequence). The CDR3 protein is CATGPGGSTDTQYF. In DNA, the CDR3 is TGTGCCACAGGCCCAGGGGGGAGCACAGATACGCAGTATTTT.

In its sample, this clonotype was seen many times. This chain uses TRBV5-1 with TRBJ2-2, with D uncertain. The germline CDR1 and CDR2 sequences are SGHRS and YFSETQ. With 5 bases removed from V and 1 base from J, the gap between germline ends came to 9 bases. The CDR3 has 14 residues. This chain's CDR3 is CASRPFGNTGELFF. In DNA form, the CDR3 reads TGCGCCAGCAGGCCGTTCGGGAACACCGGGGAGCTGTTTTTT. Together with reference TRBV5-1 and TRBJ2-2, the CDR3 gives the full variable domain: KAGVTQTPRYLIKTRGQQVTLSCSPISGHRSVSWYQQTPGQGLQFLFEYFSETQRNKGNFPGRFSGRQFSNSRSEMNVSTLELGDSALYLCASRPFGNTGELFFGEGSRLTVL.

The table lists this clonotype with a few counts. The CDR3 reads CASSGFGNQPQHF. CDR3 nucleotides: TGTGCCAGTAGTGGGTTTGGCAATCAGCCCCAGCATTTT. This chain links TRBV19 with TRBJ1-5; D not certain. From germline, CDR1 is LNHDA and CDR2 SQIVND (reference sequence). This CDR3 has 13 amino acids. The V gene lost 5 bases and the J gene lost 2 bases, with 7 bases spanning the gap.

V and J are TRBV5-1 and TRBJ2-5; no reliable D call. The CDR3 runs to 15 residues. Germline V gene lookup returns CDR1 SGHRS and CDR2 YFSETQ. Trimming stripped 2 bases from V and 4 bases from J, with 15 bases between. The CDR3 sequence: CASSLTSVPGETQYF. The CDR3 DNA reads TGCGCCAGCAGCTTAACCTCAGTCCCGGGAGAGACCCAGTACTTC.

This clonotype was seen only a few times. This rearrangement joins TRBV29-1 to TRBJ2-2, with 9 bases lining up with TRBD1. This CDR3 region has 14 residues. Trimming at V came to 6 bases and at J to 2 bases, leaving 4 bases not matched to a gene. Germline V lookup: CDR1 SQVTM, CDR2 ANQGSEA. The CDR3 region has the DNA TGCAGCGTGAAACAGGGGGCAAACACCGGGGAGCTGTTTTTT. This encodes CSVKQGANTGELFF.

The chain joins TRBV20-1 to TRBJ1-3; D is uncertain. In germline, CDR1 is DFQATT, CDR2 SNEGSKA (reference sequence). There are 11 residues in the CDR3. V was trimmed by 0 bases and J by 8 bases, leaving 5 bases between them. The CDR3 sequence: CSARDIDTIYF. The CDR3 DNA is TGCAGTGCTAGAGACATAGACACCATATATTTT.

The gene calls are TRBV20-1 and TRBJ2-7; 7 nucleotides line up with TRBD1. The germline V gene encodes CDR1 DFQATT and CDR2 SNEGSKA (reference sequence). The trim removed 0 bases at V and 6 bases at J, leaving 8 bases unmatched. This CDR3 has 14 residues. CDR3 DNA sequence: TGCAGTGCTAGAGAGACAGGGCCCGCGGGCGAGCAGTACTTC. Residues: CSARETGPAGEQYF.

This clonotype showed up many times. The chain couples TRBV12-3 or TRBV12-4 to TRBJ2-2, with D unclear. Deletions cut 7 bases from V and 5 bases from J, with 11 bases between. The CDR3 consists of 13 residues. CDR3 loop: CASTLLRTGELFF. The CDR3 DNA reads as TGTGCCAGCACCCTACTGCGTACCGGGGAGCTGTTTTTT.

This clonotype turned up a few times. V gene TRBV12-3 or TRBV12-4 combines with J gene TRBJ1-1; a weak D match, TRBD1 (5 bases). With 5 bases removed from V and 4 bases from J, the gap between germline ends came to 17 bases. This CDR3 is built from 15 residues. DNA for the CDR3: TGTGCCAGCAGTGTACAGGCTGGGGGGGGCACTGAAGCTTTCTTT. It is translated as CASSVQAGGGTEAFF.

Here the CDR3 DNA reads TGTGCCAGCAGTGAAACCAGGAGCGGACTAGCGGACTACAATGAGCAGTTCTTC. Protein sequence: CASSETRSGLADYNEQFF. This chain connects TRBV25-1 to TRBJ2-1; TRBD2 agrees at 10 bases. Germline V gene lookup returns CDR1 MGHDK and CDR2 SYGVNS. V trimming: 2 bases; J trimming: 3 bases; junction bases outside the gene matches: 10. The CDR3 sequence is 18 residues long.

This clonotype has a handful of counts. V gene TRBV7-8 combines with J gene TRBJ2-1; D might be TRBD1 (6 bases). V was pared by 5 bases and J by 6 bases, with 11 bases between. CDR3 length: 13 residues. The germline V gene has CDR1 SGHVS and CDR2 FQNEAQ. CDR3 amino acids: CASSPDRTNEQFF. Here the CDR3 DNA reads TGTGCCAGCAGCCCTGACAGGACCAATGAGCAGTTCTTC.